Below are 3 T cell receptor beta chains sequenced from a single sample in a study of blood T cell repertoires in COVID-19. Sequencing was performed with immunoSEQ multiplex PCR; in TCRdb, only in-frame clones are kept and a portion is missing. The sample lists about 340,000 clones; over 80% were seen once. Input material: peripheral blood. These receptors were collected from a woman between 50 and 59 years old with COVID-19, enrolled during active disease.

The chain employs TRBV6-5 and TRBJ1-1; 9 nucleotides match TRBD1. CDR3 length: 15 residues. With 6 bases clipped from V and 4 bases from J, the junction kept 9 bases outside the gene matches. Germline-derived CDR1 and CDR2 are MNHEY and SVGAGI. The CDR3, as DNA: TGTGCCAGCAGCAGGACCGGGACAGGGAGCACTGAAGCTTTCTTT. Its protein is CASSRTGTGSTEAFF.

This chain uses TRBV7-2 with TRBJ1-5; possibly TRBD1 for D (6 bases). Germline CDR1 reads SGHTA; CDR2 reads FQGNSA. The CDR3 length is 14 residues. Trimming pared 5 bases from V and 3 bases from J, leaving 11 bases between. The CDR3 DNA is TGTGCCAGCAGCCCTACAGGGAACAATCAGCCCCAGCATTTT. Protein product: CASSPTGNNQPQHF.

The chain employs TRBV28 and TRBJ2-1, with D hard to call. This CDR3 has 14 amino acids. The V end was cut by 6 bases, the J end by 7 bases, with 16 bases between. Germline CDR1 MDHEN, CDR2 SYDVKM. CDR3 region: CASRPTDTRNEQFF. Here the CDR3 DNA reads TGTGCCAGCAGACCAACTGACACTCGTAATGAGCAGTTCTTC.